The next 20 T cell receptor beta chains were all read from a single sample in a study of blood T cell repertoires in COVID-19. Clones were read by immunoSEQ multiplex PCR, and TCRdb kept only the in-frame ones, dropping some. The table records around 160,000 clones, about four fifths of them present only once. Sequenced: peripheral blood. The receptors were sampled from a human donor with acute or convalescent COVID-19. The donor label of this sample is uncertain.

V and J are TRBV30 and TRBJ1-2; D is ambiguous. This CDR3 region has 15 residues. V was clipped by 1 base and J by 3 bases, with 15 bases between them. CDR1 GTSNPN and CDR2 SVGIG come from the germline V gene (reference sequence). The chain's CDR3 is CAWSAGYRWDYGYTF. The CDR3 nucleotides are TGTGCCTGGAGTGCAGGATATCGATGGGACTATGGCTACACCTTC.

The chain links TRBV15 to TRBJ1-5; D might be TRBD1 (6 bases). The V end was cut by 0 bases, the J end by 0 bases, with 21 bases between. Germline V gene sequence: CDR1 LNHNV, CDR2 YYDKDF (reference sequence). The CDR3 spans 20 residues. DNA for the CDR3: TGTGCCACCAGCAGAGAGGAGGCTTCGGACAGACTTCTTAGCAATCAGCCCCAGCATTTT. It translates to CATSREEASDRLLSNQPQHF. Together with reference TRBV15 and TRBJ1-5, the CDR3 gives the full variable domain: DAMVIQNPRYQVTQFGKPVTLSCSQTLNHNVMYWYQQKSSQAPKLLFHYYDKDFNNEADTPDNFQSRRPNTSFCFLDIRSPGLGDTAMYLCATSREEASDRLLSNQPQHFGDGTRLSIL.

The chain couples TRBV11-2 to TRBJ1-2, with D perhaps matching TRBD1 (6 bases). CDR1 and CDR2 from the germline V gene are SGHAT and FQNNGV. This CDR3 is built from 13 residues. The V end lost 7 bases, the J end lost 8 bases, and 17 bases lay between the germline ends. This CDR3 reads CASTLGGAHGYTF. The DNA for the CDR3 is TGTGCCAGCACCCTAGGGGGGGCGCACGGCTACACCTTC.

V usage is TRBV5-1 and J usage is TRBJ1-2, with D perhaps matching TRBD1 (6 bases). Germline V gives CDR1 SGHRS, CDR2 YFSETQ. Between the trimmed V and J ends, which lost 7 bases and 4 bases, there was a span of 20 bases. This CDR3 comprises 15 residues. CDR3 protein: CASRLTTGLTYGYTF. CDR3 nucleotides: TGCGCCAGCCGACTTACGACAGGCCTTACCTATGGCTACACCTTC.

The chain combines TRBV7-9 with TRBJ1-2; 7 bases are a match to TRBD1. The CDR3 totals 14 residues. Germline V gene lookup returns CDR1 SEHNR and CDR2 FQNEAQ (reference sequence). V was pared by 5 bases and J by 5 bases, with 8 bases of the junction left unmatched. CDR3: CASSRWTGLYGYTF. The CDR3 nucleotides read TGTGCCAGCAGCCGATGGACAGGCCTTTATGGCTACACCTTC.

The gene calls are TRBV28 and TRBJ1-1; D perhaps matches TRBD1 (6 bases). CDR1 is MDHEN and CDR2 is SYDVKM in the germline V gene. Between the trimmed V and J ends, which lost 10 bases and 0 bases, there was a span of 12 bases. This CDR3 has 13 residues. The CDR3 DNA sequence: TGTGCCATTCGGGACACCATGAACACTGAAGCTTTCTTT. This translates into CAIRDTMNTEAFF.

CDR3 in amino acids: CASSEASLGHRRPEQFF. The CDR3 nucleotides read TGTGCCAGCAGTGAAGCTTCTTTAGGACACCGCCGGCCCGAGCAGTTCTTC. The genes are TRBV6-1 and TRBJ2-1; weak D call: TRBD1 (5 bases). Germline CDR1 reads MNHNS; CDR2 reads SASEGT. The ends were cut back, 0 bases at V and 10 bases at J, with 22 bases in the middle. CDR3 length: 17 amino acids.

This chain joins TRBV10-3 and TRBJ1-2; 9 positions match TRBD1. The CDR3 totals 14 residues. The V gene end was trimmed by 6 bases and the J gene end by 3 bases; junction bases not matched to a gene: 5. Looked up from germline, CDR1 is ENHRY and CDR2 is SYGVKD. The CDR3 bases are TGTGCCATCAGCCGGACAGGGGTTGACTATGGCTACACCTTC. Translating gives CAISRTGVDYGYTF.

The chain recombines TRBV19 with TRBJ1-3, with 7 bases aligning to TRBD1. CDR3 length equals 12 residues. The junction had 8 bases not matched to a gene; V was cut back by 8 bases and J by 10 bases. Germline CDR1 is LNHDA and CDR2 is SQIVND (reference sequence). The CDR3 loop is CASRAGGWTIYF. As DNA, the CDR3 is TGTGCCAGTCGAGCAGGGGGTTGGACCATATATTTT.

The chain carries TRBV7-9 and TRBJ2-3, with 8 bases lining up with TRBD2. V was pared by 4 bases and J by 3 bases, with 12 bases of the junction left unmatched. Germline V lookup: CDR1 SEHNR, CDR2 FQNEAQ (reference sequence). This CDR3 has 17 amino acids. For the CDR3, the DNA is TGTGCCAGCAGCTCCCTAACGGCGGGGGGAGGAACAGATACGCAGTATTTT. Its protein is CASSSLTAGGGTDTQYF. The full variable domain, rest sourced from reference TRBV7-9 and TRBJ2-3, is DTGVSQNPRHKITKRGQNVTFRCDPISEHNRLYWYRQTLGQGPEFLTYFQNEAQLEKSRLLSDRFSAERPKGSFSTLEIQRTEQGDSAMYLCASSSLTAGGGTDTQYFGPGTRLTVL.

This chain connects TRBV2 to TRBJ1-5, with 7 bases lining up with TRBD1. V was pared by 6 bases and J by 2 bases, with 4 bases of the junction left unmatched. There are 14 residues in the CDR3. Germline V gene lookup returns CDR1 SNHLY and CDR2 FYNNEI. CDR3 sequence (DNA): TGTGCCAGCAGACAGGGGTCAGGCAATCAGCCCCAGCATTTT. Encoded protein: CASRQGSGNQPQHF.

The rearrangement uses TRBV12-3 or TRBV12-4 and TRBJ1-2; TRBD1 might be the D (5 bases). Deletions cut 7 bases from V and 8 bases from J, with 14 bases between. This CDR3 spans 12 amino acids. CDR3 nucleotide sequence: TGTGCCAGCACCCTGGGGGGTGTGGGCTACACCTTC. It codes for CASTLGGVGYTF.

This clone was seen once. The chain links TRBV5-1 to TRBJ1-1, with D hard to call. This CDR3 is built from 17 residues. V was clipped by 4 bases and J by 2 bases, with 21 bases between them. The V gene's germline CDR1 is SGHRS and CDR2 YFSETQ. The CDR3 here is CASSLVPGVGINTEAFF. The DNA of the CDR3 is TGCGCCAGCAGCCTTGTGCCCGGGGTAGGGATCAACACTGAAGCTTTCTTT.

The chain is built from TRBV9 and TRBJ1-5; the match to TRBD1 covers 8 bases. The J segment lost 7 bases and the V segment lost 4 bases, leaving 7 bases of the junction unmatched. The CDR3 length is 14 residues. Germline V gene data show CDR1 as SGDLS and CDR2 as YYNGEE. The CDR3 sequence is CASSTGGTNQPQHF. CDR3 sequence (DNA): TGTGCCAGCAGCACAGGGGGGACCAACCAGCCCCAGCATTTT.

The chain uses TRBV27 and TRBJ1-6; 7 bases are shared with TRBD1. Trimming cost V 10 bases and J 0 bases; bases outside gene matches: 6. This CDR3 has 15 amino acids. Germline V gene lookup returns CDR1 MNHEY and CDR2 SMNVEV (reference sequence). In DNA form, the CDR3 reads TGTGCCACCCAGGACAGGCCCTCCTATAATTCACCCCTCCACTTT. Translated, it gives CATQDRPSYNSPLHF.

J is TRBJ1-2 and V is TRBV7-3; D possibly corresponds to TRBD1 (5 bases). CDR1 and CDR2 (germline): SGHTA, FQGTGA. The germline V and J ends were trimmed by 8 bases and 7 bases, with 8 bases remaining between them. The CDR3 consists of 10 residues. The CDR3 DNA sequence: TGTGCCAGCCCCCAGGGTGGCTACACCTTC. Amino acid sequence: CASPQGGYTF.

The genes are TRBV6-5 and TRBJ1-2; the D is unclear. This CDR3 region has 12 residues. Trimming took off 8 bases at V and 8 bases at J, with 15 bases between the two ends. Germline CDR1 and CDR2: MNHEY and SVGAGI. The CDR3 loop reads CASSFPGGGYTF. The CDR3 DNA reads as TGTGCCAGCTCTTTTCCTGGAGGGGGCTACACCTTC.

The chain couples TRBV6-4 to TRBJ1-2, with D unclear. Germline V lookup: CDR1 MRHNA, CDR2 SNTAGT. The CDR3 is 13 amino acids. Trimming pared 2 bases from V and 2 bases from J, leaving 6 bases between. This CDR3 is CASSDGRNYGYTF. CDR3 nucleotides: TGTGCCAGCAGTGACGGGAGGAACTATGGCTACACCTTC.

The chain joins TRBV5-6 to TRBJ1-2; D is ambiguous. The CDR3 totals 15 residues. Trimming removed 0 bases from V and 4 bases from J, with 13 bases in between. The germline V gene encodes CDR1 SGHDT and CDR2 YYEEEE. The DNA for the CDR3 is TGTGCCAGCAGCTTGGGTGGTGGACTGATCTATGGCTACACCTTC. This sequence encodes CASSLGGGLIYGYTF.

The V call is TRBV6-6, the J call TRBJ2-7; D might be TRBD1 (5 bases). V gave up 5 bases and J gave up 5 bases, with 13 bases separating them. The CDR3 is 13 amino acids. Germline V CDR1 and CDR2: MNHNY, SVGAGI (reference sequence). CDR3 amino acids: CASSLRQTDEQYV. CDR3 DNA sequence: TGTGCCAGCAGTCTGCGACAGACGGACGAGCAGTACGTC.